The 12 T cell receptor beta chains given below trace back to one sample, sequenced in a study of cytomegalovirus exposure and HLA in healthy donors. In the PCR, 60 Vbeta and 13 Jbeta primers were used. Here immunoSEQ multiplex PCR was the method, and the copy in TCRdb shows in-frame clones only, minus some. The sample has 120,000 to 150,000 clones, less than 65% seen once. The sequencing sample was made of PBMCs. The receptors stem from a woman between 25 and 40 years old in good health and CMV-seropositive.

V is TRBV7-6 and J is TRBJ1-1, with unresolved D. The V and J ends lost 0 bases and 3 bases respectively, with 8 bases between them. Germline V gene data show CDR1 as SGHVS and CDR2 as FNYEAQ. The CDR3 sequence is 14 residues long. In DNA form, the CDR3 reads TGTGCCAGCAGCTTAGCCGGGGAAGACACTGAAGCTTTCTTT. Translating gives CASSLAGEDTEAFF. The full variable domain, rest sourced from reference TRBV7-6 and TRBJ1-1, is GAGVSQSPRYKVTKRGQDVALRCDPISGHVSLYWYRQALGQGPEFLTYFNYEAQQDKSGLPNDRFSAERPEGSISTLTIQRTEQRDSAMYRCASSLAGEDTEAFFGQGTRLTVV.

In this sample, this clone turned up once. The chain joins TRBV7-8 to TRBJ1-6, with D maybe TRBD1 (5 bases). V gave up 8 bases and J gave up 9 bases, with 11 bases separating them. The germline V gene has CDR1 SGHVS and CDR2 FQNEAQ. The CDR3 runs 12 residues. The CDR3 spells CASQGMSSPLHF. Written as DNA, the CDR3 is TGTGCCAGCCAGGGTATGAGTTCACCCCTCCACTTT.

The chain recombines TRBV6-1 with TRBJ2-3, with TRBD2 matching 8 bases. CDR1 and CDR2 (germline): MNHNS, SASEGT. The CDR3 has 17 residues. Losses at the gene ends were 4 bases for V and 3 bases for J; bases not matched to a gene: 12. CDR3 in DNA: TGTGCCAGCAGTGCCCGAGTAAGCAGCGGGAGTACAGATACGCAGTATTTT. It codes for CASSARVSSGSTDTQYF.

This clone was found once. DNA for the CDR3: TGTGCCAGCAAGAGTTTTCCAGGGAATGAGCAGTTCTTC. It encodes CASKSFPGNEQFF. The chain carries TRBV9 and TRBJ2-1; weak D call: TRBD1 (5 bases). Germline V gene lookup returns CDR1 SGDLS and CDR2 YYNGEE. V lost 6 bases, J lost 7 bases, and 14 bases lay in between. The CDR3 is 13 residues long. Looking up the rest from reference TRBV9 and TRBJ2-1 gives the full variable domain: DSGVTQTPKHLITATGQRVTLRCSPRSGDLSVYWYQQSLDQGLQFLIQYYNGEERAKGNILERFSAQQFPDLHSELNLSSLELGDSALYFCASKSFPGNEQFFGPGTRLTVL.

This clone appeared a few times. The rearrangement joins TRBV10-1 to TRBJ2-1, with TRBD2 identical over 11 bases. The CDR3 loop spans 17 amino acids. The V gene end was trimmed by 4 bases and the J gene end by 0 bases; junction bases not matched to a gene: 5. CDR1 and CDR2 (germline): WNHNN, SYGVQD (reference sequence). The CDR3 region has the DNA TGCGCCAGCAGTGTCCGACTAGCGGGATCCTCCTACAATGAGCAGTTCTTC. Amino acids: CASSVRLAGSSYNEQFF.

This clone came up a few times. The chain combines TRBV9 with TRBJ2-5, with D perhaps TRBD2 (6 bases). The J call may be wrong; the DNA end is better matched by TRBJ2-7. The CDR3 runs to 14 residues. Looked up from germline, CDR1 is SGDLS and CDR2 is YYNGEE. CDR3 amino acids: CASSVGGGQNEQYF. In nucleotides, the CDR3 is TGTGCCAGCAGCGTAGGTGGAGGGCAAAACGAGCAGTACTTC.

The chain is built from TRBV18 and TRBJ2-7; 8 nucleotides match TRBD1. V trimming: 6 bases; J trimming: 4 bases; junction bases outside the gene matches: 8. CDR1 is KGHSH, CDR2 LQKENI, per germline. The CDR3 runs 14 residues. This chain's CDR3 is CASSAGTGDYEQYF. The CDR3, as DNA: TGTGCCAGCTCTGCTGGGACAGGTGATTACGAGCAGTACTTC.

The chain couples TRBV10-2 to TRBJ1-6; D not certain. CDR1 and CDR2 from the germline V gene are WSHSY and SAAADI. The CDR3 has 16 amino acids. The V end was cut by 3 bases, the J end by 0 bases, with 9 bases between. CDR3 sequence: CASSDAGGSYNSPLHF. In nucleotides, the CDR3 is TGCGCCAGCAGTGATGCAGGAGGCTCCTATAATTCACCCCTCCACTTT.

This clone was seen a few times. The rearrangement links TRBV6-5 to TRBJ1-1; the D gene is possibly TRBD1 (5 bases). Germline CDR1 and CDR2: MNHEY and SVGAGI. This CDR3 has 13 residues. Trimming took off 7 bases at V and 4 bases at J, with 13 bases between the two ends. The CDR3 nucleotides read TGTGCCAGCAAGGGCGGGGGGTTCACTGAAGCTTTCTTT. Protein sequence: CASKGGGFTEAFF.

The chain links TRBV5-1 to TRBJ1-3; no reliable D call. Trimming pared 3 bases from V and 2 bases from J, leaving 9 bases between. CDR3 length: 14 residues. The germline gives CDR1 SGHRS, CDR2 YFSETQ. CDR3 bases: TGCGCCAGCAGCTGGATGGGAGCTGGAAACACCATATATTTT. Its translation is CASSWMGAGNTIYF.

The rearrangement links TRBV6-5 to TRBJ1-2; 7 nucleotides align to TRBD1. Trimming took 2 bases from V and 1 from J; bases not matched to a gene: 7. The CDR3 extends over 16 amino acids. Germline V gene data show CDR1 as MNHEY and CDR2 as SVGAGI. The CDR3 DNA follows: TGTGCCAGCAGTTACCGACAGGGCCATTTTAACTATGGCTACACCTTC. Amino acid sequence: CASSYRQGHFNYGYTF.

V and J are TRBV7-6 and TRBJ2-5; the D gene is possibly TRBD1 (5 bases). Germline CDR1 SGHVS, CDR2 FNYEAQ. Trimming took off 6 bases at V and 1 base at J, with 18 bases between the two ends. This CDR3 has 16 residues. CDR3 in amino acids: CASRSPFRRGQETQYF. The DNA for the CDR3 is TGTGCCAGCAGATCTCCGTTCCGAAGGGGCCAAGAGACCCAGTACTTC.